This TCR beta chain was found in a study of CD8+ T cells in alopecia areata. For the study at large: Treated patients received severity scores based on the percentage of scalp area affected. Regarding the study as a whole: Normal skin's resident alphabeta T cells are sequenced alongside lesional scalp T cells. Scalp lesions, especially in alopecia totalis/universalis, had higher clonality than normal scalp. Persistence in scalp and blood during tofacitinib was observed for many expanded lesional clones.

Sequencing used cDNA as its template, made by extracting RNA and reverse transcribing it. Here immunoSEQ multiplex PCR was the method, and the copy in TCRdb shows in-frame clones only, minus some. Of about 180,000 clones in the sample, 40% to 55% are singletons; the top ten hold 10%. With respect to this clone: Its specificity is unknown.

CDR3 length equals 13 residues. Germline V lookup: CDR1 SGHDT, CDR2 YYEEEE. V shed 5 bases and J 5 bases; nucleotides not matched to a gene: 6. Indicated treatment: oral pan-JAK inhibitor, 5-10 mg twice daily. Sequencing was performed on CD8+ T cells sorted from blood, taken around week 52, from a patient treated with tofacitinib. The origin of this receptor is a human donor with alopecia areata. The chain combines TRBV5-6 with TRBJ1-2, with 7 bases identical to TRBD1. Here the CDR3 reads CASRQGRSYGYTF. The DNA for the CDR3 is TGTGCCAGCAGACAGGGGCGCAGTTATGGCTACACCTTC. Together with reference TRBV5-6 and TRBJ1-2, the CDR3 gives the full variable domain: DAGVTQSPTHLIKTRGQQVTLRCSPKSGHDTVSWYQQALGQGPQFIFQYYEEEERQRGNFPDRFSGHQFPNYSSELNVNALLLGDSALYLCASRQGRSYGYTFGSGTRLTVV.